The present T cell receptor beta chain was sequenced within a study of PD-1 blockade in mismatch repair-deficient tumors. Study background: All were previously treated, progressing patients with eleven to twelve mismatch repair-deficient cancer types.

Whole-study findings and limits: Tumor-resident clones, often undetectable pretreatment in blood, expanded then contracted after pembrolizumab.

For this clone: Antigen specificity is unknown. At one end, the junction sequence differs from germline, possibly due to a read error.

Every patient had mismatch repair deficiency by PCR or immunohistochemistry. The data were produced by immunoSEQ multiplex PCR, yet TCRdb's version contains in-frame clones alone and is incomplete. The sample yields some 130,000 clones, about nine tenths seen once. The source is an adult with mismatch repair-deficient cancer. The sequencing used peripheral blood, collected just over 70 weeks after starting pembrolizumab.

CDR3 in amino acids: CASSLWTGGVQPQHF. CDR3 bases: TGTGCCAGCAGTCTATGGACAGGGGGCGTTCAGCCCCAGCATTTT. The rearrangement links TRBV28 to TRBJ1-5; TRBD1 agrees at 11 bases. This CDR3 region has 15 residues. Per germline, CDR1 MDHEN and CDR2 SYDVKM. Drawing the rest from reference TRBV28 and TRBJ1-5, the complete variable domain is DVKVTQSSRYLVKRTGEKVFLECVQDMDHENMFWYRQDPGLGLRLIYFSYDVKMKEKGDIPEGYSVSREKKERFSLILESASTNQTSMYLCASSLWTGGVQPQHFGDGTRLSIL.